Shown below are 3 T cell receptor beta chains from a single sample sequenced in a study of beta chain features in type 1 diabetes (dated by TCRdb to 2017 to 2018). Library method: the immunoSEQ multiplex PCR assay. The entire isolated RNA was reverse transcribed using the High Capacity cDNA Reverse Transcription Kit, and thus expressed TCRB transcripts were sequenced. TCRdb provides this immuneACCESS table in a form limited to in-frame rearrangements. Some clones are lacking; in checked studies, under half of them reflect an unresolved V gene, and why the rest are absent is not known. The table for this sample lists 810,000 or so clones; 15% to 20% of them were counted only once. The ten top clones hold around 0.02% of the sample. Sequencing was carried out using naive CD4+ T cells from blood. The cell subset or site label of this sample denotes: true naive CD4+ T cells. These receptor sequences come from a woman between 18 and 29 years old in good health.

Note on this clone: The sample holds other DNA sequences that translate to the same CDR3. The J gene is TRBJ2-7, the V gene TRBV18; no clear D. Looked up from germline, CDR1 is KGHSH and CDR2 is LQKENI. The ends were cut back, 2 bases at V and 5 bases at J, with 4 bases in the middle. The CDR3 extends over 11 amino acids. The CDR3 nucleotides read TGTGCCAGCTCACCAGGCGACGAGCAGTACTTC. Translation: CASSPGDEQYF.

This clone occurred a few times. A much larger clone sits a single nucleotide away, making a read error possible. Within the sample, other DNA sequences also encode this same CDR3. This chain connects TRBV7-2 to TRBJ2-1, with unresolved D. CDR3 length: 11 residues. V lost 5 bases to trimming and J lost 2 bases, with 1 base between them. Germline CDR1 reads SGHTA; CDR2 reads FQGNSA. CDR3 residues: CASSTYNEQFF. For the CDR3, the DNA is TGTGCCAGCAGCACCTACAATGAGCAGTTCTTC.

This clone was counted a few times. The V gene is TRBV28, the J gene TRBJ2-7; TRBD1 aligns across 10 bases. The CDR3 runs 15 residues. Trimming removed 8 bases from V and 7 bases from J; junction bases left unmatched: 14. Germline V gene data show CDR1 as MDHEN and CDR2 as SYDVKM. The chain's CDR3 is CASQTSGTGVREQYF. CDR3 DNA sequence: TGTGCCAGCCAAACTTCCGGGACAGGGGTGAGAGAGCAGTACTTC.